The source of this T cell receptor beta chain is a study of shared clonotypes between healthy human individuals. Study conclusions and caveats: Among non-shared clonotypes, generation probabilities were lower than among those shared by all four donors.

With regard to this clone: Its matching antigen is unknown.

Replicate PCRs from sorted subsets contained roughly 200 ng DNA, which is around 30,000 T cell genomes. TCRdb keeps only in-frame clones here, not all; method: immunoSEQ multiplex PCR. The sample consists of around 1.1 million clones, 78% of them appearing once. V gave up 3 bases and J gave up 8 bases, with 13 bases separating them. The CDR3 runs to 13 residues. Germline V CDR1 and CDR2: MNHEY, SMNVEV (reference sequence). The sequence was collected from a young man in good health. Some clones in this sample may be carry-over from other donors' samples. The chain carries TRBV27 and TRBJ1-2; perhaps TRBD1 as D (5 bases). Sample: memory CD4+ T cells from PBMCs. The subset was: CD45RA-negative fraction. In DNA form, the CDR3 reads TGTGCCAGCAGTTTCCTAGGGGACGCCGGCTACACCTTC. Protein: CASSFLGDAGYTF.